This TCR beta chain was captured in a study of shared clonotypes between healthy human individuals. About the research overall: There were three CD4 naive, three CD4 memory, two CD8 naive and one CD8 memory plates per donor.

This clone was observed a handful of times. Antigen unknown. Overall study findings and caveats: The study sampled only blood, and tissue repertoires likely differ. Generally, naive subsets came out with larger estimated richness than memory subsets.

Every immunoSEQ plate was one replicate of a subset's evenly spread DNA. TCRdb's table, derived via immunoSEQ multiplex PCR, lists solely in-frame clones and lacks some. This table holds approximately 1,000,000 clones, more than 75% found once. This sequence was found in a man aged 18 to 30 in good health. Some clones in this sample may be carry-over from other donors' samples. The sample comprised memory CD4+ T cells from PBMCs. Noted subset: CD45RA-negative fraction.

The DNA for the CDR3 is TGTGCCAGCAGCCCCGTCCGGGGGGTTGGAGCTTTCTTT. This gives the protein CASSPVRGVGAFF. The chain uses TRBV7-6 and TRBJ1-1, with a possible D match to TRBD1 (5 bases). The CDR3 loop spans 13 amino acids. Germline CDR1 is SGHVS and CDR2 is FNYEAQ. Trimming left V 5 bases short and J 10 bases short, with 17 bases between.